Sequencing of this T cell receptor (beta chain) was carried out in a study of shared clonotypes between healthy human individuals. On the study more broadly: Donors had three CD4 naive, three CD4 memory, two CD8 naive and one CD8 memory plate apiece. Whole-study results and caveats: Generation probability values for non-shared clonotypes were lower than those for clonotypes shared by all four donors. Among four donors, roughly 5% of naive CD4 clonotypes were found in common.

Germline values: CDR1 SEHNR, CDR2 FQNEAQ (reference sequence). Trimming stripped 3 bases from V and 6 bases from J, with 14 bases between. The CDR3 is made up of 14 amino acids. Note on this clone: Its matching antigen is unknown.

The repertoire was sequenced with immunoSEQ multiplex PCR; TCRdb's copy has only in-frame clones and lacks some. The repertoire holds about 590,000 clones, with about 95% as singletons. As defined, naive CD8 cells were CD45RO-negative and positively selected for CCR7, with terminally differentiated effector memory CD45RA+ cells excluded. All the donors were Caucasian adults who lived in Nashville, Tennessee. The sequence came from a woman aged 30 to 39 in good health. Sequencing input: naive CD8+ T cells sorted from blood. V usage is TRBV7-9 and J usage is TRBJ1-2, with TRBD1 as a possible D gene (5 bases). CDR3 sequence: CASSLPGSMHGYTF. The DNA of the CDR3 is TGTGCCAGCAGCTTGCCAGGGTCCATGCATGGCTACACCTTC.